This TCR beta chain was observed in a study of T cell responses to AZD1222 COVID-19 vaccine. General study results and limits: A rise in Spike-specific TCR breadth and depth followed two AZD1222 doses.

As regards this clone: Its cognate antigen is unknown.

The method was immunoSEQ multiplex PCR; TCRdb's version includes in-frame clones alone and lacks a portion of them. The data show more than 75,000 clones, roughly 90% seen once. The receptor was derived from an adult in good health. The sample was peripheral blood, taken on day 0 of AZD1222 vaccination.

CDR3 coding DNA: TGTGCCAGGGGAGACCACTATAATTCACCCCTCCACTTT. The encoded protein is CARGDHYNSPLHF. This chain connects TRBV19 to TRBJ1-6, with D unclear. Germline V gene lookup returns CDR1 LNHDA and CDR2 SQIVND (reference sequence). The CDR3 runs 13 residues. V shed 9 bases and J shed 3 bases, with 9 bases lying between them.